What follows is one TCR beta chain and its context. CDR3 length: 13 amino acids. The V end lost 7 bases, the J end lost 5 bases, and 12 bases lay between the germline ends. Germline CDR1 and CDR2: ENHRY and SYGVKD. In the original analysis: From reference gene primer amplification, estimates of nucleated cell counts were derived. Clones were sequenced by immunoSEQ multiplex PCR, and TCRdb holds only the in-frame ones, with some missing. V and J calls and clone size are copied from that table; D and trimming were computed from the DNA. The sample lists about 93,000 clones; 75% to 90% were seen once. This sample is drawn from a study of blood T cell repertoires in COVID-19. Study context: Samples of COVID-19 (acute and convalescent) were obtained from the United States, Italy and Spain. The analysed material was cDNA or gDNA that came from T cells, B-cell-depleted T cells, or PBMCs.

The chain employs TRBV10-3 and TRBJ2-1; D unclear. This TCR was sampled from an elderly woman with acute or convalescent COVID-19. Sequencing was performed on peripheral blood. The CDR3 spells CAIKNFQDNEQFF. CDR3 coding DNA: TGTGCCATCAAGAATTTTCAGGACAATGAGCAGTTCTTC.